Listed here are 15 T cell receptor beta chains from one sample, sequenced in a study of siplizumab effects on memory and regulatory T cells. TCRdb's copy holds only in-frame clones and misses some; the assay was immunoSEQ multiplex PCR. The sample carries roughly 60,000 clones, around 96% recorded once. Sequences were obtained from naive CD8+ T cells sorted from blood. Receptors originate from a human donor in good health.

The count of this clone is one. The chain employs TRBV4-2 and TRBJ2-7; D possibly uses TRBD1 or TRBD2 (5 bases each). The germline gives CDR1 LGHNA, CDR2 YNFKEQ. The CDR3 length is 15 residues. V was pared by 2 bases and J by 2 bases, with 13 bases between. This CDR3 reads CASSQRDGLTYEQYF. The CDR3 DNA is TGTGCCAGCAGCCAACGGGACGGGTTAACCTACGAGCAGTACTTC.

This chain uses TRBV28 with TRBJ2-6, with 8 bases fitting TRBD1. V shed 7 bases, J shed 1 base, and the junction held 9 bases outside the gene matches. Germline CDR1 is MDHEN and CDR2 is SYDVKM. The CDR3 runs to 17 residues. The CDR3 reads CASNERTGWSGANVLTF. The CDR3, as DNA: TGTGCCAGCAACGAGAGGACAGGGTGGTCTGGGGCCAACGTCCTGACTTTC.

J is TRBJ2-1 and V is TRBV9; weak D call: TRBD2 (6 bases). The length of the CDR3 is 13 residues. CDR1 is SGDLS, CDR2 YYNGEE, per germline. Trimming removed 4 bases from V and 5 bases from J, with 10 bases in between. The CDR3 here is CASSTAGNNEQFF. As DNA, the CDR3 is TGTGCCAGCAGCACCGCGGGGAACAATGAGCAGTTCTTC.

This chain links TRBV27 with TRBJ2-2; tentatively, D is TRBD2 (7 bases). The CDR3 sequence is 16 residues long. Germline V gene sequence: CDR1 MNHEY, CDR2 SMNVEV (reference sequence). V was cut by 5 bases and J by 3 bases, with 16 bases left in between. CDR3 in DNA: TGTGCCAGCAGTGGGGGACGGGGGGCCTACACCGGGGAGCTGTTTTTT. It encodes CASSGGRGAYTGELFF.

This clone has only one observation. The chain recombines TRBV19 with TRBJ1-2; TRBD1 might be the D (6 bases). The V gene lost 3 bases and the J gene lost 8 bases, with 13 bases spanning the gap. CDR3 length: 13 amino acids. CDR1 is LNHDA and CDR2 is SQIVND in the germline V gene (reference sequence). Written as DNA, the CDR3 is TGTGCCAGTAGTATCGGACCCCAGGGGGGCTACACCTTC. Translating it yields CASSIGPQGGYTF.

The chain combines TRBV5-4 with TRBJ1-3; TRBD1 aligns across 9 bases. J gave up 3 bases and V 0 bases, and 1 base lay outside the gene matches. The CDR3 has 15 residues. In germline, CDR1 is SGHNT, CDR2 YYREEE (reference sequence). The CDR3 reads CASSLGTGVGNTIYF. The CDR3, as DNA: TGTGCCAGCAGCTTGGGGACAGGGGTTGGAAACACCATATATTTT. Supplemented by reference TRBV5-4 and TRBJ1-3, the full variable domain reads ETGVTQSPTHLIKTRGQQVTLRCSSQSGHNTVSWYQQALGQGPQFIFQYYREEENGRGNFPPRFSGLQFPNYSSELNVNALELDDSALYLCASSLGTGVGNTIYFGEGSWLTVV.

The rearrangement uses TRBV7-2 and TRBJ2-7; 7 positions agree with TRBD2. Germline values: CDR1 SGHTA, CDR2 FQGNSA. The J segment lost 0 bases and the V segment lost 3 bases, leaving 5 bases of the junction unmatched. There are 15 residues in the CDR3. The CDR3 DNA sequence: TGTGCCAGCAGCTTCGCAGGACTAGGCTCCTACGAGCAGTACTTC. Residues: CASSFAGLGSYEQYF. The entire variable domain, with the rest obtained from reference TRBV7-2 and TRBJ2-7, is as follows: GAGVSQSPSNKVTEKGKDVELRCDPISGHTALYWYRQSLGQGLEFLIYFQGNSAPDKSGLPSDRFSAERTGGSVSTLTIQRTQQEDSAVYLCASSFAGLGSYEQYFGPGTRLTVT.

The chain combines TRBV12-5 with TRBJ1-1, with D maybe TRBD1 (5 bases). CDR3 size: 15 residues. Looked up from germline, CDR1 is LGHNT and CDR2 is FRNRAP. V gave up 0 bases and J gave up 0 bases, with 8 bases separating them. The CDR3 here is CASGLVRGMNTEAFF. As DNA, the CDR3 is TGTGCTAGTGGTTTGGTACGGGGGATGAACACTGAAGCTTTCTTT.

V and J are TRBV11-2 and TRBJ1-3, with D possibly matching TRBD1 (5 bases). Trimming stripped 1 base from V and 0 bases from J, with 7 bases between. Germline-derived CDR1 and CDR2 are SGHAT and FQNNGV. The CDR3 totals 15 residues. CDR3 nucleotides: TGTGCCAGCAGCTTAGGACAGAGCTCTGGAAACACCATATATTTT. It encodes CASSLGQSSGNTIYF.

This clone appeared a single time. CDR3 bases: TGTGCTAGTGGTTTGGTAATTCTGGAGGGAGGCACAGATACGCAGTATTTT. Translation gives CASGLVILEGGTDTQYF. The chain is built from TRBV12-5 and TRBJ2-3; D may be TRBD2 (6 bases). V was trimmed by 0 bases and J by 1 base, leaving 14 bases between them. In germline, CDR1 is LGHNT, CDR2 FRNRAP. CDR3 length: 17 residues.

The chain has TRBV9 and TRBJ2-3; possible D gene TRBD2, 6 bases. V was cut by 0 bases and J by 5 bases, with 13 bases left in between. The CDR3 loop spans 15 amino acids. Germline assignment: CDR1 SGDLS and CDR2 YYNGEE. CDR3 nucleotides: TGTGCCAGCAGCGTAGAGGGCGGGGAGTTAGATACGCAGTATTTT. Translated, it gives CASSVEGGELDTQYF.

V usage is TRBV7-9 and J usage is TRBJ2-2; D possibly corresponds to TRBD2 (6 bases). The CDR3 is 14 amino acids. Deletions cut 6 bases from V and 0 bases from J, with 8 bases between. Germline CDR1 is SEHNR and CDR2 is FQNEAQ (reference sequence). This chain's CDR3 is CASREGANTGELFF. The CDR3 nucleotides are TGTGCCAGCAGGGAGGGTGCGAACACCGGGGAGCTGTTTTTT.

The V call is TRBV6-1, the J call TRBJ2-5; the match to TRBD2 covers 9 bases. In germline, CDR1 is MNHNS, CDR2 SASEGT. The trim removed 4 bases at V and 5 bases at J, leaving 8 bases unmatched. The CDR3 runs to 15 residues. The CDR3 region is CASSGVSGGGETQYF. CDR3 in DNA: TGTGCCAGCAGTGGTGTTAGCGGGGGCGGGGAGACCCAGTACTTC.

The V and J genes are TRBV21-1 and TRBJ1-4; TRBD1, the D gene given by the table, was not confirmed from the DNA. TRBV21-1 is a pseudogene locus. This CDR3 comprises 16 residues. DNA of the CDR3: TGTGCCAGCAGCAAAGTAGGGGGACAGGGACGTGAAAAACTGTTTTTT. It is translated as CASSKVGGQGREKLFF.

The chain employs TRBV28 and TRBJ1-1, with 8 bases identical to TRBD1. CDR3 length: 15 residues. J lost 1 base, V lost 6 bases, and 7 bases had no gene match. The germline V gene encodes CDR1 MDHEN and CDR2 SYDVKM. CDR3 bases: TGTGCCAGCAGCTACAGGGGGGCACCGAACACTGAAGCTTTCTTT. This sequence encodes CASSYRGAPNTEAFF.